The present T cell receptor beta chain was sequenced within a study of T cells in Graves' hyperthyroidism and ophthalmopathy. Regarding the study as a whole: Most thyroid-expanded clonotypes above 0.001 were also found in blood.

It was RNA transcripts that yielded the amplified TCR beta CDR3 regions. RT-PCR in the first round (using the HTBI primer set) targeted the TCR CDR3. TCRdb re-derived calls from the multiplex PCR reads in MiXCR, one entry per CDR3 protein. The sample holds a few hundred thousand distinct CDR3 sequences, approximately 18% seen once. A remark on this clonotype: Its specificity is unknown.

Any patient presenting with uncontrolled infection, other autoimmune disease, pregnancy or lactation was left out. 10 ml of fresh peripheral blood supplied the PBMCs. V dropped 4 bases and J dropped 4 bases, with 16 bases sitting between them. This CDR3 contains 15 residues. The germline V gene has CDR1 MNHGY and CDR2 SVAAGI. The chain joins TRBV6-9 to TRBJ2-5, with D possibly TRBD1 on 6 matching bases. This receptor was obtained from a man aged 18 to 35 with Graves' ophthalmopathy. Sequencing was carried out using blood. The CDR3 coding sequence is TGTGCCAGCAGTTTCCTACAGGGTTTGGGAGAGACCCAGTACTTC. It translates to CASSFLQGLGETQYF.